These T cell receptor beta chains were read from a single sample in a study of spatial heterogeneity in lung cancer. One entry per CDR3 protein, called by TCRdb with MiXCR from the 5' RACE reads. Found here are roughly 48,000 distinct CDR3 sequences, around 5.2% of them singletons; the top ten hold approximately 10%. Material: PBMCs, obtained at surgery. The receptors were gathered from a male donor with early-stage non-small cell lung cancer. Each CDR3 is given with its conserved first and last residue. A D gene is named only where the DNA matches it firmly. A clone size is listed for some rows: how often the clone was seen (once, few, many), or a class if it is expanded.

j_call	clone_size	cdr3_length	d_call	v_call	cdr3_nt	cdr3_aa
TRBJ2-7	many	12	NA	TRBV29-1	TGCAGCGTTGTCCCGGACAACTACGAGCAGTACTTC	CSVVPDNYEQYF
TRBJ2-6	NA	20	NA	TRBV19	TGTGCCAGTAGTACCTTAAACCAGGGGAGGGTGTCATCTGGGGCCAACGTCCTGACTTTC	CASSTLNQGRVSSGANVLTF
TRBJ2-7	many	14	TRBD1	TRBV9	TGTGCCAGCAGCCGGACAGGGACCCCCTACGAGCAGTACTTC	CASSRTGTPYEQYF
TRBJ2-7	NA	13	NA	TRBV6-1	TGTGCCAGCAGGGCCCCCCCCGCGAAGGAGCAGTACTTC	CASRAPPAKEQYF
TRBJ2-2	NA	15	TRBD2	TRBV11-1	TGTGCCAGCAGCTTATCGCTAGCGGGAGCCGGGGAGCTGTTTTTT	CASSLSLAGAGELFF
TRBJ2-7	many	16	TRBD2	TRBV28	TGTGCCAGCAGTCCTACTCCGGGACTAGTGAGTACCGAGCAGTACTTC	CASSPTPGLVSTEQYF
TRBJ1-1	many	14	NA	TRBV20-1	TGCAGTGCTAGTCGGGGAGCTATGAACACTGAAGCTTTCTTT	CSASRGAMNTEAFF
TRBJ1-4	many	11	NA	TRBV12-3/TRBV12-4	TGTGCCATTCGAGGGGGTGAAAAACTGTTTTTT	CAIRGGEKLFF
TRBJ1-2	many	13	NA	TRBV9	TGTGCCAGCAGCCTGTCAGGGAACTATGGCTACACCTTC	CASSLSGNYGYTF
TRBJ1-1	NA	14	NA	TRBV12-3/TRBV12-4	TGTGCCAGCAGTTTAGGGGCAGGAAACACTGAAGCTTTCTTT	CASSLGAGNTEAFF
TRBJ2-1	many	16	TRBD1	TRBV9	TGTGCCAGCAGCGCTAGAACAGGGGGCGGGTACAATGAGCAGTTCTTC	CASSARTGGGYNEQFF
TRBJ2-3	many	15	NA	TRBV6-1	TGTGCCAGCCTTCGGGGGATTCGAAGCACAGATACGCAGTATTTT	CASLRGIRSTDTQYF
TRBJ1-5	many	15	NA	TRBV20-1	TGCAGTGCTAGAGCTTCCGGGACATCTGGAGGGCCCCAGCATTTT	CSARASGTSGGPQHF
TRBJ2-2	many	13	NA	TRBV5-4	TGTGCCAGCAGCTTGACGGGCACCGGGGAGCTGTTTTTT	CASSLTGTGELFF
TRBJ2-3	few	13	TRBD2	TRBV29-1	TGCAGCGTGGGGCGGGGAGGGACAGATACGCAGTATTTT	CSVGRGGTDTQYF
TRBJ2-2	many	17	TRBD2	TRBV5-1	TGCGCCAGCAGCTGGGCGACCGGGACTAGTAAGACCGGGGAGCTGTTTTTT	CASSWATGTSKTGELFF
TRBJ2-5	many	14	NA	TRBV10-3	TGTGCCATCAGTGAGTCTACAGCACAAGAGACCCAGTACTTC	CAISESTAQETQYF
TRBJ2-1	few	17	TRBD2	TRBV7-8	TGTGCCAGCAGCTCCGGGGGTAGCGGGAGACCCTACAATGAGCAGTTCTTC	CASSSGGSGRPYNEQFF
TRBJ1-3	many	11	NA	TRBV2	TGTGCCAGCAGGGGACATCTCACCATATATTTT	CASRGHLTIYF
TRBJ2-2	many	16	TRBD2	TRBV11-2	TGTGCCAGCAGCTTTAAGACTAGCGGGAACACCGGGGAGCTGTTTTTT	CASSFKTSGNTGELFF
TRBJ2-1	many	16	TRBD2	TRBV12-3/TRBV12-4	TGTGCCAGCAGTAAGCAAACTAGCGGGAGGGCCAATGAGCAGTTCTTC	CASSKQTSGRANEQFF
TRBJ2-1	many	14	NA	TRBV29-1	TGCAGCGTTGCCACGGGGCCAGGCGTCGATGAGCAGTTCTTC	CSVATGPGVDEQFF
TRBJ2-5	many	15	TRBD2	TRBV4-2	TGTGCCAGCAGGCCCGGGACTAGCGGGGTGGAGACCCAGTACTTC	CASRPGTSGVETQYF
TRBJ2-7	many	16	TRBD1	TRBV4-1	TGCGCCAGCAGCCAAAACCCGGGACAGGGGACCTACGAGCAGTACTTC	CASSQNPGQGTYEQYF
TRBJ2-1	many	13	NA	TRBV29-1	TGCAGCGTCCGGACGGTATCCTACAATGAGCAGTTCTTC	CSVRTVSYNEQFF
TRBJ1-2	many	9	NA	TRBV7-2	TGTGCCAGCAGCTCCGTCCCCACCTTC	CASSSVPTF
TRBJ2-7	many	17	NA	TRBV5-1	TGCGCCAGCAGCTTGGACGGTGTCACGGACTCGGGGCACGAGCAGTACTTC	CASSLDGVTDSGHEQYF
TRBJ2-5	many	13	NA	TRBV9	TGTGCCAGCAGCGTCGGACGGAGAGAGACCCAGTACTTC	CASSVGRRETQYF
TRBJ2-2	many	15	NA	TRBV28	TGTGCCAGCTCGGGTGGCGGAGCCCCCCACGGGGAGCTGTTTTTT	CASSGGGAPHGELFF
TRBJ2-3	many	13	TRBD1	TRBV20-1	TGCAGTGCCCCAGACAGGGGACAGGATACGCAGTATTTT	CSAPDRGQDTQYF
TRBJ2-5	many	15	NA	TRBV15	TGTGCCACCAGCAGAGATTGGGACCCACAAGAGACCCAGTACTTC	CATSRDWDPQETQYF
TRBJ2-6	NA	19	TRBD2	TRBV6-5	TGTGCCAGCAGTGCAGGACTAGCGGGAGGACTCTCTGGGGCCAACGTCCTGACTTTC	CASSAGLAGGLSGANVLTF
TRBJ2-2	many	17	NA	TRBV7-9	TGTGCCAGCAGCCGACAGCTCGGAGGGGTGAACACCGGGGAGCTGTTTTTT	CASSRQLGGVNTGELFF
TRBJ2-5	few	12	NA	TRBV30	TGTGCCTGGGGGGGGGCCTTCGAGACCCAGTACTTC	CAWGGAFETQYF
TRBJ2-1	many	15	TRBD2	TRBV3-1	TGTGCCAGCAGCCAGGGCGGCGGGAGGGCCGGGGAGCAGTTCTTC	CASSQGGGRAGEQFF
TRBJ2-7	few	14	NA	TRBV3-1	TGTGTCAGCAGCCAAGGAGCAGGGTGGCACGAGCAGTACTTC	CVSSQGAGWHEQYF
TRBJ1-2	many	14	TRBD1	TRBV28	TGTGCCAGCGGTACTACGGGACAGGGGGTTGGCTACACCTTC	CASGTTGQGVGYTF
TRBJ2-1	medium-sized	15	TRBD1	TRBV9	TGTGCCAGCAGCGTACAGGACAGGACCTACAATGAGCAGTTCTTC	CASSVQDRTYNEQFF
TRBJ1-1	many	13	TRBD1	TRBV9	TGTGCCAGCAGCGCCGGACAGGGGGCTGAAGCTTTCTTT	CASSAGQGAEAFF
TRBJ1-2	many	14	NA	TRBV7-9	TGTGCCAGCAGCTTAGAGATCGGGGGCCGCGGCTACACCTTC	CASSLEIGGRGYTF
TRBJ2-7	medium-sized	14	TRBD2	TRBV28	TGTGCCAGCAGCCTCGGACTAGCGGCCCCGGAGCAGTACTTC	CASSLGLAAPEQYF
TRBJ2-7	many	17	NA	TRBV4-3	TGCGCCAGCAGCCAAACTATTGGGGGGCCGGGGCGTAACGAGCAGTACTTC	CASSQTIGGPGRNEQYF
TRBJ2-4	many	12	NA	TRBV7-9	TGTGCCAGCAGCTTGGTAGGAAACATTCAGTACTTC	CASSLVGNIQYF
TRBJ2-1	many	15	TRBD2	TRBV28	TGTGCCAGCAGTTCAAAGCGGGGATCCTACAATGAGCAGTTCTTC	CASSSKRGSYNEQFF
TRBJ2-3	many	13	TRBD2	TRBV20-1	TGCAGTCTCAGCGGGAGGAGCACAGATACGCAGTATTTT	CSLSGRSTDTQYF
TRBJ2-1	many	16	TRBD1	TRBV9	TGTGCCAGCAGCGTAGGAGTTCGACAGGGGATCGATGAGCAGTTCTTC	CASSVGVRQGIDEQFF
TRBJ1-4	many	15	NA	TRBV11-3	TGTGCCAGCAGCTTGCTAGGGAAGGTTAAAGAAAAACTGTTTTTT	CASSLLGKVKEKLFF
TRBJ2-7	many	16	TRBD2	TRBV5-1	TGCGCCAGCAGCCACGCCCGAGGGACTATCCCCTACGAGCAGTACTTC	CASSHARGTIPYEQYF